The source of this T cell receptor beta chain is a study of blood T cell repertoires in COVID-19 (dated by TCRdb to the early 2020s). With respect to the entire study: The collaborator samples originated in the United States, Italy and Spain and spanned the acute and convalescent phases of COVID-19. Where available, HLA class I and class II types were taken from metadata supplied by the sample provider and were not determined by assay-based typing. Samples were obtained from the ongoing ImmuneRACE study (first 160 participants) and from some 1,300 subjects provided by 6 global collaborators. The repertoires were released in a freely available public database meant as a resource for research on the immune response to SARS-CoV-2. The dataset comprised deeply sampled blood TCRbeta repertoires from subjects exposed to, actively infected with, or recovered from COVID-19. Sample metadata almost always included a de-identified subject ID, COVID-19 status, age in years and sex. The material from the prospective study consisted of cDNA or gDNA derived from T cells, B-cell-depleted T cells, or PBMCs. Findings and caveats that apply to the study as a whole: Clinical and demographic metadata were provided uncurated, with the amount varying by source and participant.

On this clone: Its binding antigen is unknown. No much larger clonotype is one base removed from it; base qualities were not supplied.

Via the germline V gene, CDR1 is MDHEN and CDR2 SYDVKM. The cysteine opens and the phenylalanine closes a CDR3 of 16 amino acids. CDR3 DNA only is kept here, 48 bases in frame from base 1. Here V drops 6 bases and J drops 0 bases, and the junction holds 9 bases not matched to any gene. TCRbeta CDR3 regions were amplified from genomic DNA by means of the immunoSEQ Assay, a bias-controlled multiplex PCR. Turning to the authors' computational methods: Nucleated cell counts per sample were estimated from amplification of reference gene primers within the assay. To quantify the absolute abundance of each unique TCRbeta CDR3 rearrangement, sequence reads were collapsed and filtered. For each sample, productive Simpson clonality was calculated as the square root of Simpson's diversity index across productive rearrangements. Sourced from immuneACCESS, this table was stored by TCRdb with only in-frame sequences that have V and J called. A share of the clones is absent; for the studies checked, an unresolved V gene accounts for under half, and the remainder has no known explanation. V and J calls plus clone size are reproduced from that table; the DNA served to infer D and trimming. The sample includes a few hundred thousand clones, with over 75% observed a single time. The ten biggest clones cover approximately 2.2% of the sample.

Each collaborating institution followed its own protocols to collect whole blood in K2EDTA tubes. For TCRbeta analysis, collaborators shipped samples as frozen whole blood, isolated PBMCs, or DNA extracted from either of those sample types. This chain joins TRBV28 to TRBJ1-1; a stretch of 8 junction bases matches TRBD1. This receptor was obtained from a woman aged 50 to 60 with acute or convalescent COVID-19. The sequencing input was peripheral blood. This receptor has the CDR3 CASSRGQGVMNTEAFF. The DNA sequence is given as TGTGCCAGCAGCCGAGGACAGGGAGTCATGAACACTGAAGCTTTCTTT.